The text below deals with one TCR beta chain. Its antigen has not been determined. One base away there is no much larger clone; base qualities are not given. From the cysteine up to the phenylalanine, the CDR3 has a length of 14 residues. Solely the CDR3 DNA is kept, with 42 bases framed from the first base. Deletion took 3 bases off V and 6 bases off J, with a span of 11 bases between the germline ends. For CDR1 and CDR2, the germline V gene lists MDHEN and SYDVKM. These data belong to a study of OX40 agonist ivuxolimab in advanced cancers. About the study as a whole: Ivuxolimab was a fully human IgG2 agonistic monoclonal antibody targeting the costimulatory receptor OX40 (CD134). Intravenous ivuxolimab was administered to patients every 2 weeks at six dose levels: 0.01, 0.1, 0.3, 1.5, 3 and 10 mg/kg. Among the approximately 54 dose-escalation patients, around 19 had hepatocellular carcinoma, approximately 15 melanoma, 9 renal cell carcinoma and 9 head and neck cancer. A male proportion of almost 85% and a mean age of approximately 55 years, ranging from about 20 to 80, were recorded for the dose-escalation cohort. Prior anti-PD-1, anti-PD-L1 or anti-CTLA-4 therapy was permitted, and 40% of dose-escalation patients had received checkpoint inhibitors. Partial responses occurred in three dose-escalation patients: two with cutaneous melanoma and one with hepatocellular carcinoma. The point of sequencing TCRbeta in the periphery was to test whether ivuxolimab changed TCR sequence diversity and drove clonal T-cell expansion. The paper reports the monotherapy dose-escalation portion (N of about 47 patients) of the phase I ivuxolimab trial.

To sequence the TCRbeta CDR3 region, genomic DNA was isolated from the sorted cells. TCRbeta CDR3 regions were sequenced using the immunoSEQ Assay. TCRdb limited this immuneACCESS table to in-frame rearrangements with V and J called. A share of clones is missing; checked studies link under half to unresolved V genes, and the rest is unexplained. Counted in this sample were 25,000 to 35,000 clones; about 82% of them appeared once. Of the sample, roughly 25% is held by the ten largest clones. Beyond this particular receptor, the publication reports: On average, CD8+ T cells showed more expanded clones than CD4+ T cells after ivuxolimab. Antigen specificity was not determined for the clonally expanded peripheral T cells. Low levels of normalized T-cell clonal expansion were also seen in some nonresponding patients. At doses of 0.1 to 3.0 mg/kg, clonal expansion of both CD4+ and CD8+ blood T cells was observed from baseline to week 6. In partial responders in the 0.1-3.0 mg/kg groups, normalized peripheral clonal expansion was found to be among the lowest, especially among CD8+ T cells.

Patients with autoimmune disease history or receiving systemic immunosuppression were excluded from the trial. In every dose cohort, peripheral blood was drawn for TCR sequencing at baseline, cycle 4 day 1, and cycle 7 day 1. Samples came from an open-label, multicenter, first-in-human phase I dose-escalation trial of ivuxolimab. The trial enrolled adults with locally advanced or metastatic head and neck squamous cell, hepatocellular, melanoma or renal cell carcinoma. Before TCR sequencing, CD4+ and CD8+ T cells were separately sorted from peripheral blood. The chain links TRBV28 with TRBJ1-4; possibly the D gene is TRBD1, per 5 matching bases. Source: CD4+ or CD8+ T cells sorted from blood, taken in a trial of the OX40 agonist ivuxolimab. This TCR came from an adult with an advanced solid tumor such as melanoma, head and neck, liver or kidney cancer. The CDR3 reads as follows: CASSFLGRDEKLFF. The DNA sequence follows: TGTGCCAGCAGTTTTTTGGGCAGGGATGAAAAACTGTTTTTT.